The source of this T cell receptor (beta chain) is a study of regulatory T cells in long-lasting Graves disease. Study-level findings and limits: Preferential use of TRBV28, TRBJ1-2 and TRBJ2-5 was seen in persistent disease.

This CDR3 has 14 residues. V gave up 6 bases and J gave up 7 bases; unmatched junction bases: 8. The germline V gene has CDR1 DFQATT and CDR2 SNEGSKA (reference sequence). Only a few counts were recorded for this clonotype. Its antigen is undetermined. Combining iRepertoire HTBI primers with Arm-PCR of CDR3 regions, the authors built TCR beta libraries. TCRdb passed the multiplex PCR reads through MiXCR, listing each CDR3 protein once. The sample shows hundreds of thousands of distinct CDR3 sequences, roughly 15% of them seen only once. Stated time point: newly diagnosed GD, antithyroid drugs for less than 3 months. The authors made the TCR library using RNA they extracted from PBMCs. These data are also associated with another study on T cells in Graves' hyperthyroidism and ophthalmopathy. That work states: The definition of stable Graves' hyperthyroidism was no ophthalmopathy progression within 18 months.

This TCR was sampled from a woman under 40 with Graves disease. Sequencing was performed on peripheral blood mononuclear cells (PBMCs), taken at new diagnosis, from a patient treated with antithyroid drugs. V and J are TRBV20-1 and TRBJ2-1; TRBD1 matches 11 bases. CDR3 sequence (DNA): TGCAGTGCGAACCGGGACAGGGGGTTTAATGAGCAGTTCTTC. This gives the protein CSANRDRGFNEQFF.